This TCR beta chain was sequenced during a study of regulatory T cells in long-lasting Graves disease (dated by TCRdb to the early 2020s). Regarding the research as a whole: Antithyroid drugs had been taken for less than 3 months by newly diagnosed Graves' disease patients. This study used TCR sequencing and RNA sequencing of peripheral blood to compare persistent Graves' disease patients against newly diagnosed Graves' disease patients. The study was registered as a clinical trial and conducted in China. TCR sequencing covered approximately 13 persistent and approximately 20 newly diagnosed Graves' disease patients, some 35 samples in total. Overall results and qualifications from the work: Because the primary lesion, thyroid tissue, could not be accessed, the study looked at peripheral blood alone. The authors acknowledged the small sample size as a limitation that may reduce accuracy. Persistent disease showed preferential use of TRBV28, TRBJ1-2 and TRBJ2-5, whereas newly diagnosed disease favored TRBV20-1 and TRBJ2-1. Sequencing and analysis were limited to the TCR beta chain. Persistent Graves' disease patients showed lower TCR Shannon entropy and fewer highly expanded clones than newly diagnosed patients, suggesting clonal expansion. More public clonotypes were shared among persistent patients (roughly 2,900) than among newly diagnosed patients (roughly 1,000).

The library was produced with multiplex PCR. Instrument used: Illumina HiSeq 4000. CDR3 regions were amplified by Arm-PCR with iRepertoire HTBI primers to construct TCR beta libraries. PCR products were gel purified before sequencing. Concerning the study's data processing: Gene usage analysis of CDR3 amino acid clonotypes relied on the approximately 68 TRBV and 13 to 15 TRBJ segments identified across samples. Filtered high-quality paired reads were merged into contigs using COPE and FqMerger. BLAST was used to align contigs to IMGT TRBV, TRBD and TRBJ reference genes, and CDR3 was defined according to IMGT. Any clonotype with a frequency above 0.1% was counted as a highly expanded clone. Shannon entropy was used to measure repertoire diversity, and the Gini coefficient was used to measure V-J evenness. A clonotype was considered public if more than one individual shared it. TCRdb reworked the public reads: Q25 trimming with fastp, MiXCR clone assembly, productive beta chains retained. Entries that share a CDR3 protein sequence are merged under the most common genes and DNA. The V and J calls follow TCRdb's processing rather than the paper's. Present in this sample are some 410,000 distinct CDR3 sequences, about a sixth of which were seen just once. Over 8.5% of the sample is in the top ten clones.

Sample time point, as interpreted from the label and publication: newly diagnosed GD, antithyroid drugs for less than 3 months. For both TCR sequencing and RNA sequencing, RNA was extracted from PBMCs in TRIzol. The diagnosis of Graves' disease was made according to American Thyroid Association guidelines. Recruitment of patients was carried out at an endocrinology department in Xi'an, China. Each patient gave around 9 milliliters of peripheral blood, collected in an EDTA anticoagulant tube. Ficoll Paque Plus density gradient separation was used to isolate PBMCs, and no further T cell sorting was done. An Agilent 2100 Bioanalyzer and agarose gel were used to check RNA quality, while a NanoDrop 2000 measured RNA concentration. This clonotype was counted at least ten times. The antigen it recognizes is unknown. Per-base qualities were not stored, and no clone one base away is much larger. The CDR3 runs 16 residues from the cysteine to the phenylalanine. The sequence is cut down to CDR3 DNA, 48 bases in frame from base 1. The trim is 3 bases for V and 1 base for J, with a gap of 16 bases between the germline ends. Via the germline V gene, CDR1 is MDHEN and CDR2 SYDVKM.

These data are also associated with another study on T cells in Graves' hyperthyroidism and ophthalmopathy. The second study's authors report: Graves' hyperthyroidism was defined as stable when no progression to ophthalmopathy occurred over 18 months of follow-up. Hyperthyroidism patients were aged 18 to 65 years and newly diagnosed, with disease duration of less than 2 months. Patients with uncontrolled infections, other autoimmune diseases, pregnancy or lactation were excluded. Clinical symptoms, serum thyroxine and TRAb, thyroid ultrasound, and orbital computed tomography formed the basis for the diagnoses. A first-round RT-PCR of the TCR CDR3 used the HTBI primer set with the Qiagen OneStep RT-PCR kit. Most expanded thyroid clonotypes (frequency above 0.001) were also detected in blood, suggesting blood repertoires may reflect thyroid immune responses. A 13 V-J signature model separated ophthalmopathy from stable hyperthyroidism, with just over 85% sensitivity and roughly 84% specificity in cross-validation and 80%/75% in testing. During validation, the model predicted progression to ophthalmopathy a median of roughly 7.1 months ahead of onset, with almost 71% sensitivity and around 73% specificity. To identify TCR V-J signatures that set the groups apart, the researchers used a discovery cohort of 100 or so patients, made up of around 40 with Graves' ophthalmopathy and 57 with stable Graves' hyperthyroidism. Prospective prediction of ophthalmopathy was tested in an independent validation cohort of fewer than 20 hyperthyroidism patients and around 16 patients who later progressed to ophthalmopathy. For training and testing, the 100 or so patients in the discovery cohort were randomly divided in a 7:3 ratio. The study also compared thyroid tissue and blood T-cell repertoires from more than five Graves' hyperthyroidism patients. Following sampling, methimazole starting at 30 mg daily was given to hyperthyroidism patients, and high-dose intravenous methylprednisolone was given to ophthalmopathy patients. Libraries were constructed in a second round of multiplex PCR, after which size selection and purification were carried out. Sequencing of the libraries was done on an Illumina HiSeq2000 using paired-end 100 bp reads. SOAPnuke was used to process the raw data, removing reads that contained adapters or uncalled bases, had a mean Phred below 15, or lacked an exact match to the constant primer or identifier. High-quality paired reads were merged using COPE v1.2.5, and each unique nucleotide sequence was defined as a clonotype. MiTCR v1.1 was used to align clonotypes to the IMGT TRBV, TRBD and TRBJ reference segments. Analysis was restricted to V-J combinations with a frequency above 0.0001, which covered approximately 99% of repertoires. A TCS score was defined as the ratio of F50 (clonal expansion) to E x V (chaos), with BLOSUM62-based TCRdist applied between CDR3 peptides within each V-J. Welch's t-statistics and random forest reduced several hundred V-J features to fewer than 15, which were used in a naive Bayes classifier (R e1071). Sample size was not statistically predetermined, and investigators were not blinded to group allocation. The paper describes TCR Vbeta CDR3 sequencing of 135 peripheral blood samples, made up of 43 ophthalmopathy patients, over 70 hyperthyroidism patients and about 17 progressor patients.

The rearrangement joined TRBV28 to TRBJ2-7, with a weak D call of TRBD2 (6 bases match). This TCR derives from a woman aged 30 to 39 with Graves disease. Donor details come from another sample of the same person, matched by shared clones. The starting material was peripheral blood mononuclear cells (PBMCs), obtained at new diagnosis, from a patient treated with antithyroid drugs. CDR3 protein: CASSLSPSEQSYEQYF. The DNA sequence reads TGTGCCAGCAGTTTGTCCCCTAGCGAACAATCCTACGAGCAGTACTTC.